The T cell receptor (beta chain) described here comes from a study of PD-L1 blockade in urothelial cancer. Turning to the study itself: Twenty-five of the 29 patients were men with bladder-origin urothelial cancer.

The CDR3 spans 16 residues. V lost 3 bases and J 3 bases, leaving 16 bases between the germline ends. The germline gives CDR1 MRHNA, CDR2 SNTAGT. Sequencing used immunoSEQ multiplex PCR; TCRdb keeps in-frame clones, though not all of them. The sample includes under 40,000 clones, 85% to 90% of them seen just once. The sample in question was PBMCs, obtained around atezolizumab (anti-PD-L1) treatment. The V gene is TRBV6-4, the J gene TRBJ2-3, with D perhaps matching TRBD1 (5 bases). This receptor was obtained from a man aged 45 to 65 with urothelial cancer. This CDR3 is CASSESLGRPTDTQYF. CDR3 coding DNA: TGTGCCAGCAGTGAATCCTTGGGGCGTCCGACAGATACGCAGTATTTT.